Listed below are T cell receptor beta chains from one sample, sequenced in a study of radiotherapy plus CTLA-4 blockade in lung cancer. Some clones are missing from TCRdb's copy, which holds only in-frame ones; the method was immunoSEQ multiplex PCR. The sample includes roughly 58,000 clones, just under 85% seen only once; the top ten take over 6%. Specimen: peripheral blood, collected from a patient treated with radiotherapy plus ipilimumab. The receptors here all came from a human donor with non-small cell lung cancer whose response to radiotherapy plus ipilimumab could not be evaluated. CDR3s include the opening cysteine and the closing phenylalanine or tryptophan.

j_call v_call cdr3_aa
TRBJ2-3 TRBV5-5 CASSMRAIQGTDTQYF
TRBJ2-1 TRBV4-3 CASSLYGGYNEQFF
TRBJ1-2 TRBV9 CASSVDGTGGPYGYTF
TRBJ2-7 TRBV30 CAWNRLAGEQYF
TRBJ2-7 TRBV2 CASSVGGYRYEQYF
TRBJ2-1 TRBV6-6 CASTASGTGGRDEQFF
TRBJ2-3 TRBV6-6 CAVSSPSGYTDTQYF
TRBJ1-2 TRBV4-1 CASSHDGQGSGYTF
TRBJ1-4 TRBV30 CAWSQREKLFF
TRBJ2-1 TRBV10-2 CASSDLAMGNEQFF
TRBJ2-5 TRBV6-5 CASSYSSGGRAETQYF
TRBJ2-7 TRBV28 CASSSLGQGSDEQYF
TRBJ1-2 TRBV5-1 CASKETGLANYGYTF
TRBJ2-7 TRBV5-1 CASSLARAHEQYF
TRBJ2-7 TRBV6-6 CASSYSSTYEQYF
TRBJ2-3 TRBV27 CASSLGNTPPTDTQYF
TRBJ1-5 TRBV30 CAWSQAGGQPQHF
TRBJ1-1 TRBV28 CASRGQLNTEAFF
TRBJ2-3 TRBV7-2 CASSLAWGRGTDTQYF
TRBJ2-7 TRBV6-5 CASSRAGVDFYEQYF
TRBJ2-7 TRBV5-5 CASSLGGGVYEQYF
TRBJ2-1 TRBV5-4 CASSPSQSGRALNEQFF
TRBJ2-5 TRBV19 CASSRSGGYQETQYF
TRBJ2-3 TRBV2 CASSASSAGWDTQYF
TRBJ2-5 TRBV5-1 CASTDTSGEETQYF
TRBJ1-1 TRBV9 CASSSRTGNTEAFF
TRBJ1-2 TRBV6-1 CASSETQTGAGGYTF
TRBJ1-1 TRBV9 CASSVEGKDGNTEAFF
TRBJ2-2 TRBV10-3 CAVSTSGNTGELFF
TRBJ2-1 TRBV5-5 CASSLETRAYNEQFF
TRBJ2-2 TRBV5-1 CASSNLAGGNTGELFF
TRBJ2-5 TRBV27 CASSPRDGRETQYF
TRBJ2-7 TRBV28 CASLGRETVGPEQYF
TRBJ1-1 TRBV15 CATSRDVGVNTEAFF
TRBJ2-1 TRBV4-3 CASSQFPGQYNEQFF
TRBJ2-2 TRBV7-9 CASLLGTPNTGELFF
TRBJ1-3 TRBV4-3 CASSLTGPGDSTIYF
TRBJ1-4 TRBV7-8 CASSLEVNYRGGEKLFF
TRBJ2-7 TRBV7-2 CASSAQVYEQYF
TRBJ2-5 TRBV19 CASSKNPGQQETQYF
TRBJ2-7 TRBV5-8 CASSSPSGISAPLDYEQYF
TRBJ2-7 TRBV10-2 CASSEMASGGYEQYF
TRBJ1-1 TRBV19 CASMTGARNTEAFF
TRBJ2-5 TRBV6-1 CASTWGRRAENGQYF
TRBJ1-1 TRBV6-1 CASSSDRANTEAFF
TRBJ1-3 TRBV6-1 CASIREGNTIYF
TRBJ2-7 TRBV4-3 CASSQDRGGRRGEQYF
TRBJ2-5 TRBV27 CASSYRETQYF
TRBJ2-4 TRBV6-5 CASSYSYRDIIQYF
TRBJ1-2 TRBV2 CASSERVKTVTIYGYTF
TRBJ1-1 TRBV4-1 CASSQDAGRLNTEAFF
TRBJ2-5 TRBV5-4 CASSSGLAGGQETQYF
TRBJ2-1 TRBV9 CASSERLAGSYNEQFF